This T cell receptor beta chain is drawn from a study of CD8 T cells in ankylosing spondylitis. This clonotype was picked up one time. This CDR3 contains 15 residues. Looked up from germline, CDR1 is SGHAT and CDR2 is FQNNGV. V lost 5 bases and J 5 bases, leaving 18 bases between the germline ends. TCRdb re-analysed the 5' RACE reads in MiXCR, keeping a single row per CDR3 protein. Of around 250,000 distinct CDR3 sequences listed, 30% to 40% were seen once; the top ten hold approximately 4%. The chain uses TRBV11-2 and TRBJ2-5; D unresolved. The sequenced material came from blood, either unsorted or a sorted T cell fraction (not recorded which). The receptor comes from a male donor with ankylosing spondylitis or in good health (not recorded which). The CDR3 protein is CASSHTIDDGETQYF. In DNA form, the CDR3 reads TGTGCCAGCAGCCACACGATCGATGACGGGGAGACCCAGTACTTC.